The clone carrying this TCR beta chain was seen a handful of times. TCRdb itself ran the RT-PCR reads through MiXCR, one entry per CDR3 protein. In the table there are almost 700,000 distinct CDR3 sequences, about 14% of which are singletons. Germline values: CDR1 KGHSH, CDR2 LQKENI. V shed 5 bases and J shed 6 bases, with 11 bases lying between them. The CDR3 contains 12 residues. The J gene is TRBJ2-7, the V gene TRBV18; D is uncertain. The sequenced sample was memory CD4+ T cells from blood. The clonotype was recovered from a female donor in good health, serving as a healthy control. This CDR3 reads CASSTQTSEQYF. In DNA, the CDR3 is TGTGCCAGCTCAACACAGACAAGCGAGCAGTACTTC.